This TCR beta chain derives from a study of regulatory T cells in long-lasting Graves disease. Arm-PCR of CDR3 regions and iRepertoire HTBI primers were used to build TCR beta libraries. TCRdb passed the multiplex PCR reads through MiXCR, listing each CDR3 protein once. The profile shows a few hundred thousand distinct CDR3 sequences, roughly 20% of them singletons. As for time point: persistent/refractory GD, antithyroid drugs over 5 years with positive TRAb. Generation of the TCR library employed RNA extracted from PBMCs. The CDR3 length is 13 residues. Deletions cut 5 bases from V and 6 bases from J, with 13 bases between. Germline lookup yields CDR1 MNHNS and CDR2 SASEGT.

The TCR comes from a woman aged 40 to 50 with Graves disease. Sequenced here: peripheral blood mononuclear cells (PBMCs), sampled when the disease was refractory, from a patient treated with antithyroid drugs. The genes are TRBV6-1 and TRBJ1-2, with D perhaps matching TRBD1 (6 bases). DNA for the CDR3: TGTGCCAGCAGTAGGGGGGGGCATAATGGCTACACCTTC. It codes for CASSRGGHNGYTF.